These 2 T cell receptor beta chains were all obtained from the same sample, sequenced in a study of regulatory T cells in long-lasting Graves disease. Indicated time point: newly diagnosed GD, antithyroid drugs for less than 3 months. Researchers made the TCR library from RNA that was extracted from PBMCs. Through Arm-PCR of CDR3 regions and iRepertoire HTBI primers, TCR beta libraries were built. Via MiXCR, TCRdb re-called the multiplex PCR reads, giving one row per CDR3 protein. The repertoire consists of about 200,000 distinct CDR3 sequences, with around 20% occurring once and the leading ten covering about 20%. The sample in question was peripheral blood mononuclear cells (PBMCs), obtained at new diagnosis, from a patient treated with antithyroid drugs. Source of these receptors: a female donor with Graves disease.

This clonotype was observed at least ten times. The chain is built from TRBV9 and TRBJ1-1, with D possibly TRBD1 on 6 matching bases. CDR1 and CDR2 (germline): SGDLS, YYNGEE. This CDR3 has 17 amino acids. The V end was cut by 2 bases, the J end by 1 base, with 18 bases between. CDR3 nucleotides: TGTGCCAGCAGCGTGGGGGCCCGAGGAGGGTCGAACACTGAAGCTTTCTTT. It encodes CASSVGARGGSNTEAFF.

In this sample, this clonotype turned up many times. V usage is TRBV18 and J usage is TRBJ2-7; a weak D match, TRBD1 (6 bases). This CDR3 region has 15 residues. V lost 6 bases and J 2 bases, leaving 17 bases between the germline ends. In germline, CDR1 is KGHSH, CDR2 LQKENI. The CDR3 region is CASSDGRGSTYEQYF. The CDR3 coding sequence is TGTGCCAGCTCCGACGGTAGGGGGTCTACCTACGAGCAGTACTTC.